This entry lists 16 T cell receptor beta chains sequenced from one sample in a study of blood T cell repertoires in COVID-19. The method was immunoSEQ multiplex PCR; TCRdb's version includes in-frame clones alone and lacks a portion of them. The repertoire includes roughly 200,000 clones, about 87% of them detected once, and roughly 2.5% sits in the top ten. Sequences were obtained from PBMCs or T cells enriched from blood (not recorded which). The receptors stem from a woman in her twenties or thirties who had recovered from COVID-19.

The V call is TRBV3-1 (or the pseudogene TRBV3-2), the J call TRBJ1-2; 8 bases match TRBD1. The CDR3 has 17 amino acids. V shed 1 base and J 2 bases; nucleotides not matched to a gene: 9. Germline V gives CDR1 LGHDT, CDR2 YNNKEL (reference sequence). In DNA, the CDR3 is TGTGCCAGCAGCCAAGCTCGGACAGGGCGTGGGAACTATGGCTACACCTTC. It encodes CASSQARTGRGNYGYTF.

This clone appeared a single time. The DNA of the CDR3 is TGTGCCAGCTCACCTGGAGACAGGGGTATAGATACGCAGTATTTT. It yields the protein CASSPGDRGIDTQYF. The chain joins TRBV18 to TRBJ2-3, with TRBD1 matching over 8 bases. CDR1 and CDR2 (germline): KGHSH, LQKENI. The J segment lost 5 bases and the V segment lost 3 bases, leaving 7 bases of the junction unmatched. The CDR3 contains 15 residues.

The rearrangement uses TRBV4-1 and TRBJ2-7; 14 bases are a match to TRBD2. The CDR3 has 16 amino acids. Looked up from germline, CDR1 is MGHRA and CDR2 is YSYEKL. Trimming at V came to 3 bases and at J to 4 bases, leaving 5 bases not matched to a gene. Here the CDR3 reads CASSHGTSGGFYEQYF. The CDR3 DNA reads as TGCGCCAGCAGCCATGGGACTAGCGGGGGTTTTTACGAGCAGTACTTC.

This clone has more than one count but fewer than ten. V is TRBV11-2 and J is TRBJ2-6, with D tentatively TRBD1 (5 bases). V gave up 8 bases and J gave up 0 bases, with 14 bases separating them. The germline V gene has CDR1 SGHAT and CDR2 FQNNGV. The CDR3 has 16 amino acids. DNA of the CDR3: TGTGCCAGCTCTTTGGACATTGCCTCTGGGGCCAACGTCCTGACTTTC. Amino acid sequence: CASSLDIASGANVLTF.

V and J are TRBV19 and TRBJ2-5, with a tentative D call TRBD2 (5 bases). Germline CDR1 LNHDA, CDR2 SQIVND (reference sequence). This CDR3 is built from 13 residues. V shed 3 bases and J shed 4 bases, with 9 bases lying between them. The CDR3: CASSIRTGETQYF. The CDR3 DNA reads as TGTGCCAGTAGTATTAGGACTGGAGAGACCCAGTACTTC.

The chain couples TRBV3-1 (or the pseudogene TRBV3-2) to TRBJ2-5, with 11 bases aligning to TRBD2. The ends lost 1 base at V and 5 bases at J; junction bases unmatched: 9. This CDR3 is built from 17 residues. The V gene's germline CDR1 is LGHDT and CDR2 YNNKEL (reference sequence). Here the CDR3 DNA reads TGTGCCAGCAGCCAAGTTATCCTAGCGGGGGGCGGTGAGACCCAGTACTTC. This translates into CASSQVILAGGGETQYF.

V gene TRBV5-6 combines with J gene TRBJ1-1, with 7 bases lining up with TRBD1. The V gene's germline CDR1 is SGHDT and CDR2 YYEEEE. The CDR3 extends over 16 amino acids. J lost 3 bases, V lost 1 base, and 9 bases had no gene match. The CDR3 coding sequence is TGTGCCAGCAGCTTGTTTTGGGGTGACAGGGACACTGAAGCTTTCTTT. This gives the protein CASSLFWGDRDTEAFF.

V usage is TRBV9 and J usage is TRBJ2-7, with D possibly being TRBD2 (6 bases). V was trimmed by 1 base and J by 5 bases, leaving 13 bases between them. Germline V gives CDR1 SGDLS, CDR2 YYNGEE. The length of the CDR3 is 14 residues. The CDR3 protein is CASSVSGLFHEQYF. The CDR3 nucleotides are TGTGCCAGCAGCGTAAGCGGACTATTCCACGAGCAGTACTTC. The entire variable domain, with the rest obtained from reference TRBV9 and TRBJ2-7, is as follows: DSGVTQTPKHLITATGQRVTLRCSPRSGDLSVYWYQQSLDQGLQFLIQYYNGEERAKGNILERFSAQQFPDLHSELNLSSLELGDSALYFCASSVSGLFHEQYFGPGTRLTVT.

The chain recombines TRBV12-5 with TRBJ1-6; 9 positions agree with TRBD1. Per the germline V gene, CDR1 is LGHNT and CDR2 is FRNRAP. The CDR3 extends over 14 amino acids. Trimming at V came to 7 bases and at J to 8 bases, leaving 6 bases not matched to a gene. This chain's CDR3 is CASEGGTGYSPLHF. In DNA form, the CDR3 reads TGTGCTAGTGAAGGGGGGACAGGGTATTCACCCCTCCACTTT.

This chain links TRBV5-4 with TRBJ1-2, with 8 bases that match TRBD1. Germline assignment: CDR1 SGHNT and CDR2 YYREEE (reference sequence). This CDR3 is built from 14 residues. The V and J ends lost 0 bases and 5 bases, in that order; junction bases with no gene match: 3. DNA for the CDR3: TGTGCCAGCAGCTTGGGGGGACAGGTTTATGGCTACACCTTC. Encoded protein: CASSLGGQVYGYTF.

Regarding this clone: Mismatch with germline at one junction end may stem from a read error. The chain employs TRBV7-7 and TRBJ1-4, with TRBD1 identical over 7 bases. The CDR3 totals 19 residues. CDR1 is SSHAT, CDR2 FNYEAQ, per germline (reference sequence). The CDR3 nucleotides read TGTGCTAGCAGCTTAGGGGGGGACACAGGGGCAGCAACTAATGAAAAACTGTTTTTT. It yields the protein CASSLGGDTGAATNEKLFF.

CDR3 sequence reads: CASSADRGRTSSSGNTIYF. CDR3 nucleotides: TGTGCCAGCAGCGCGGACAGGGGCCGGACCTCGAGCTCTGGAAACACCATATATTTT. This chain connects TRBV9 to TRBJ1-3; 9 bases line up with TRBD1. The CDR3 loop spans 19 amino acids. V lost 3 bases and J lost 0; bases outside the gene matches: 13. Germline CDR1 reads SGDLS; CDR2 reads YYNGEE. The full variable domain, rest sourced from reference TRBV9 and TRBJ1-3, is DSGVTQTPKHLITATGQRVTLRCSPRSGDLSVYWYQQSLDQGLQFLIQYYNGEERAKGNILERFSAQQFPDLHSELNLSSLELGDSALYFCASSADRGRTSSSGNTIYFGEGSWLTVV.

CDR3 amino acids: CASSLIGVNYGYTF. CDR3 DNA: TGTGCCAGCAGCTTAATCGGGGTAAACTATGGCTACACCTTC. The V and J genes are TRBV7-9 and TRBJ1-2, with no clear D. CDR1 SEHNR and CDR2 FQNEAQ come from the germline V gene (reference sequence). There are 14 residues in the CDR3. V was trimmed by 2 bases and J by 2 bases, leaving 9 bases between them.

The sample holds a few counts of this clone. The J gene is TRBJ2-3, the V gene TRBV11-2, with a weak D call TRBD2 (5 bases). Between the trimmed V and J ends, which lost 0 bases and 3 bases, there was a span of 16 bases. Germline V gives CDR1 SGHAT, CDR2 FQNNGV. This CDR3 region has 17 residues. CDR3 sequence: CASSLEYTRVMTDTQYF. In nucleotides, the CDR3 is TGTGCCAGCAGCTTAGAGTACACTAGAGTTATGACAGATACGCAGTATTTT.

The CDR3 loop is CASSVFLDRESTEAFF. The CDR3 bases are TGTGCCAGCAGTGTCTTCCTTGACAGGGAGTCGACTGAAGCTTTCTTT. This chain connects TRBV2 to TRBJ1-1; 7 bases fit TRBD1. The CDR3 totals 16 residues. V was pared by 4 bases and J by 5 bases, with 13 bases of the junction left unmatched. Germline values: CDR1 SNHLY, CDR2 FYNNEI.

The count of this clone is one. This chain links TRBV4-3 with TRBJ1-1; a weak D match, TRBD1 (5 bases). Germline V gives CDR1 LGHNA, CDR2 YSLEER. The V end was cut by 1 base, the J end by 4 bases, with 10 bases between. The length of the CDR3 is 14 residues. Here the CDR3 reads CASSQGRQSTEAFF. In DNA, the CDR3 is TGCGCCAGCAGCCAAGGGAGACAGTCCACTGAAGCTTTCTTT.